This T cell receptor (beta chain) originates from a study of T-cell memory formation after mild COVID-19. TCRdb re-derived calls from the 5' RACE reads in MiXCR, one entry per CDR3 protein. The data contain 400,000 to 500,000 distinct CDR3 sequences, approximately 18% of them singletons. In its sample, this clonotype was seen a few times. Germline CDR1 reads SGHTA; CDR2 reads FQGTGA. V was trimmed by 3 bases and J by 7 bases, leaving 6 bases between them. This CDR3 region has 12 residues. The V gene is TRBV7-3, the J gene TRBJ2-2; D ambiguous. Sequenced: PBMCs or a T cell subset sorted from them (not recorded which). This TCR was recovered from a man younger than 35 who had mild COVID-19 (a few samples of this study predate the infection). Cell type and time point are not known. CDR3 sequence reads: CASSFFDGELFF. In nucleotides, the CDR3 is TGTGCCAGCAGCTTTTTCGACGGGGAGCTGTTTTTT.